This T cell receptor beta chain was sequenced during a study of radiotherapy plus CTLA-4 blockade in lung cancer (dated by TCRdb to 2017 to 2018). The study in broad terms: Among enrolled patients, 18% had an objective response and around 33% reached disease control. Here is what the overall study found, with its caveats: After treatment with radiotherapy and ipilimumab, TCR clones that originated in tumors expanded in peripheral blood. The strongest predictors of response, as reported, were early dynamic changes in blood T cell clones along with a rise in serum interferon-beta after radiation.

About this clone itself: The clone's antigen remains unknown. Nothing much larger sits one base from this clone, and base qualities are not available.

Receptor amplification or capture employed the immunoSEQ multiplex PCR assay. TCRdb stores this immuneACCESS table with in-frame sequences only. Part of the clones is absent; in the studies checked, under half of the shortfall reflects unresolved V genes, and no reason is known for the rest. Here the sample has some 15,000 clones; around three quarters occur a single time. The ten largest clonotypes hold about 48% of the sample. The CDR3 contains 15 residues, cysteine and phenylalanine counted. Only the CDR3 part of the read is kept: 45 bases, read in frame from the first base. The germline V gene supplies CDR1 SGHTA and CDR2 FQGNSA. The germline ends are 8 bases apart after V is trimmed by 5 bases and J by 0 bases. The study evaluated CTLA-4 blockade (ipilimumab) given together with focal radiation therapy in patients who had chemo-refractory metastatic non-small-cell lung cancer.

The clonotype originates from a human donor with non-small cell lung cancer whose response to radiotherapy plus ipilimumab could not be evaluated. The sequencing used peripheral blood, collected from a patient treated with radiotherapy plus ipilimumab. In this chain, TRBV7-2 is recombined with TRBJ2-6; no confident D gene assignment can be made. The bases are TGTGCCAGCAGCCTTCTTTCCTCTGGGGCCAACGTCCTGACTTTC. Translated, it gives CASSLLSSGANVLTF. With the rest looked up from the reference TRBV7-2 and TRBJ2-6 genes rather than sequenced, the full variable domain is GAGVSQSPSNKVTEKGKDVELRCDPISGHTALYWYRQSLGQGLEFLIYFQGNSAPDKSGLPSDRFSAERTGGSVSTLTIQRTQQEDSAVYLCASSLLSSGANVLTFGAGSRLTVL.